This TCR beta chain was obtained from a study of CD8 T cells in ankylosing spondylitis. The study's findings and limits: In ankylosing spondylitis blood, a motif of roughly 8 highly homologous TCR beta variants appeared characteristic.

TCR beta libraries were made by quantitative 5'-RACE with molecular barcodes. TCRdb independently ran MiXCR on the 5' RACE reads; one entry per CDR3 protein. The sample contains 450,000 or so distinct CDR3 sequences, around 26% of which appear only once. V was trimmed by 5 bases and J by 0 bases, leaving 10 bases between them. The CDR3 consists of 14 residues. Germline CDR1 SGHTA, CDR2 FQGNSA. This clonotype was seen a handful of times. Its matching antigen is unknown. The chain has TRBV7-2 and TRBJ1-2; no clear D gene. The sequencing input was blood, either unsorted or a sorted T cell fraction (not recorded which). This clonotype was sampled from a male donor with ankylosing spondylitis. The CDR3 loop reads CASSTLIANYGYTF. The CDR3 coding sequence is TGTGCCAGCAGCACTCTTATAGCTAACTATGGCTACACCTTC. Supplemented by reference TRBV7-2 and TRBJ1-2, the full variable domain reads GAGVSQSPSNKVTEKGKDVELRCDPISGHTALYWYRQSLGQGLEFLIYFQGNSAPDKSGLPSDRFSAERTGGSVSTLTIQRTQQEDSAVYLCASSTLIANYGYTFGSGTRLTVV.